The 21 T cell receptor beta chains reported below all come from one sample, sequenced in a study of graft-versus-host responses after intestinal transplantation (dated by TCRdb to the early 2020s). Preparation of the library involved the immunoSEQ multiplex PCR assay. In its TCRdb copy, this immuneACCESS table keeps in-frame sequences only and misses some clones. Where compared with another copy, unresolved V genes explain less than half of these, and the others have no known cause. The sample table records under 95,000 clones; approximately 90% of these occur just once. The top ten clones comprise 0.28% of the sample. What these receptors recognize is not known. Taken with the paper, the label for time point translates to: cells obtained before transplantation from donor or recipient. The source material was unstimulated CD4+ T cells sorted from spleen or lymph node cells, sampled before transplant. Every receptor here comes from a human donor who was the organ donor for an intestinal transplant.

The rearrangement joins TRBV5-4 to TRBJ2-5; 8 positions match TRBD2. Germline CDR1 and CDR2: SGHNT and YYREEE (reference sequence). This CDR3 has 16 residues. With 5 bases clipped from V and 1 base from J, the junction kept 10 bases outside the gene matches. CDR3 sequence (DNA): TGTGCCAGCAGGCGAGTGGGGCGGGGGGCCCAAGAGACCCAGTACTTC. Encoded protein: CASRRVGRGAQETQYF. Full variable domain (outside the CDR3, taken from reference TRBV5-4 and TRBJ2-5): ETGVTQSPTHLIKTRGQQVTLRCSSQSGHNTVSWYQQALGQGPQFIFQYYREEENGRGNFPPRFSGLQFPNYSSELNVNALELDDSALYLCASRRVGRGAQETQYFGPGTRLLVL.

The rearrangement links TRBV4-1 to TRBJ1-2, with D hard to call. Germline values: CDR1 MGHRA, CDR2 YSYEKL. V lost 4 bases and J lost 2, with 14 bases in between. CDR3 length equals 15 residues. CDR3 sequence: CASSLLYYGNYGYTF. Written as DNA, the CDR3 is TGCGCCAGCAGCCTTCTTTATTACGGGAACTATGGCTACACCTTC.

The sample holds a few counts of this clone. The rearrangement joins TRBV20-1 to TRBJ2-3; D is perhaps TRBD2 (6 bases). CDR1 is DFQATT and CDR2 is SNEGSKA in the germline V gene (reference sequence). This CDR3 contains 11 residues. The V gene lost 6 bases and the J gene lost 6 bases, with 10 bases spanning the gap. CDR3 DNA sequence: TGCAGTGCGCTACTAGCCGATACGCAGTATTTT. Protein sequence: CSALLADTQYF.

The CDR3 here is CASSPGHYSNQPQHF. The CDR3 region has the DNA TGTGCCAGCAGTCCGGGACACTATAGCAATCAGCCCCAGCATTTT. This chain links TRBV27 with TRBJ1-5; D may be TRBD1 (6 bases). The germline V gene has CDR1 MNHEY and CDR2 SMNVEV (reference sequence). The CDR3 totals 15 residues. The V and J ends lost 5 bases and 0 bases respectively, with 11 bases between them.

The V call is TRBV19, the J call TRBJ1-5; the D gene is possibly TRBD1 (5 bases). Germline CDR1 and CDR2: LNHDA and SQIVND (reference sequence). The CDR3 totals 14 residues. V was shortened by 8 bases and J by 1 base, with 12 bases between the two germline ends. CDR3 sequence: CASFRAGSNQPQHF. CDR3 bases: TGTGCCAGTTTCAGGGCAGGGAGCAATCAGCCCCAGCATTTT.

The chain carries TRBV7-2 and TRBJ2-7; perhaps TRBD1 as D (6 bases). CDR3 size: 16 residues. Germline V gene lookup returns CDR1 SGHTA and CDR2 FQGNSA. V lost 1 base, J lost 3 bases, and 16 bases lay in between. The CDR3 DNA sequence: TGTGCCAGCAGCTTAGAGTATGTGGGGGCCCGCTACGAGCAGTACTTC. It yields the protein CASSLEYVGARYEQYF.

This chain links TRBV2 with TRBJ2-1; D possibly corresponds to TRBD2 (6 bases). The germline V and J ends were trimmed by 8 bases and 7 bases, with 6 bases remaining between them. Germline CDR1 SNHLY, CDR2 FYNNEI. This CDR3 contains 10 residues. The CDR3 nucleotides read TGTGCCAGCGGGGGGAATGAGCAGTTCTTC. Its translation is CASGGNEQFF.

The V gene is TRBV7-8, the J gene TRBJ2-1, with a possible D match to TRBD1 (5 bases). Deletions cut 7 bases from V and 10 bases from J, with 14 bases between. The CDR3 covers 12 residues. The germline V gene encodes CDR1 SGHVS and CDR2 FQNEAQ. CDR3 residues: CASTKHWGEQFF. Written as DNA, the CDR3 is TGTGCCAGCACCAAACATTGGGGCGAGCAGTTCTTC. Using reference TRBV7-8 and TRBJ2-1 for the parts outside the CDR3, the full variable domain is GAGVSQSPRYKVAKRGQDVALRCDPISGHVSLFWYQQALGQGPEFLTYFQNEAQLDKSGLPSDRFFAERPEGSVSTLKIQRTQQEDSAVYLCASTKHWGEQFFGPGTRLTVL.

The table lists this clone with a count of one. CDR3 region: CASSIKGIDGYTF. The DNA for the CDR3 is TGTGCCAGTAGTATAAAGGGGATCGATGGCTACACCTTC. The chain employs TRBV19 and TRBJ1-2; D may be TRBD1 (5 bases). Trimming pared 2 bases from V and 6 bases from J, leaving 10 bases between. Per the germline V gene, CDR1 is LNHDA and CDR2 is SQIVND (reference sequence). CDR3 length equals 13 residues.

V usage is TRBV25-1 and J usage is TRBJ2-1; 7 bases fit TRBD2. CDR3 size: 14 residues. V lost 7 bases, J lost 5 bases, and 8 bases stayed unmatched. The germline V gene has CDR1 MGHDK and CDR2 SYGVNS. CDR3 DNA: TGTGCCAGCATCAGCGGGGAGGTCCACAATGAGCAGTTCTTC. Its translation: CASISGEVHNEQFF.

This rearrangement joins TRBV5-1 to TRBJ2-3; 8 bases align to TRBD2. The CDR3 length is 20 residues. CDR1 is SGHRS and CDR2 is YFSETQ in the germline V gene. J gave up 8 bases and V 0 bases, and 23 bases lay outside the gene matches. The CDR3 reads CASSLVISGKKGEDLGTQYF. The CDR3 DNA reads TGCGCCAGCAGCTTGGTTATTAGCGGGAAAAAGGGGGAAGATTTGGGTACGCAGTATTTT.

For this clone: At one end the junction does not follow the germline gene, possibly because of a read error. V usage is TRBV20-1 and J usage is TRBJ2-7; TRBD1 matches at 7 bases. The germline gives CDR1 DFQATT, CDR2 SNEGSKA (reference sequence). The CDR3 loop spans 11 amino acids. The CDR3 coding sequence is TGCAGTGCCGCCCCGGGACAGAAGACTTTCTTC. This encodes CSAAPGQKTFF.

The chain joins TRBV21-1 to TRBJ2-5; the table's D call TRBD1 went unverified against the DNA. TRBV21-1 is labeled a pseudogene. The CDR3 consists of 15 residues. CDR3 sequence: CASSTPRTGAVNQYF. The CDR3 bases are TGTGCCAGCAGCACCCCAAGGACAGGGGCCGTGAACCAGTACTTC.

The rearrangement uses TRBV29-1 and TRBJ2-5; TRBD2 agrees at 9 bases. This CDR3 contains 13 residues. Trimming removed 5 bases from V and 3 bases from J; junction bases left unmatched: 4. Germline-derived CDR1 and CDR2 are SQVTM and ANQGSEA. CDR3 nucleotide sequence: TGCAGCGTTCTCGGGACTAGCAAAGAGACCCAGTACTTC. As protein: CSVLGTSKETQYF.

The V gene is TRBV7-3, the J gene TRBJ2-4; TRBD1 agrees at 9 bases. This CDR3 is 12 amino acids long. Germline values: CDR1 SGHTA, CDR2 FQGTGA. V was clipped by 4 bases and J by 15 bases; unmatched bases: 7. The CDR3 loop is CASSSDRGGRYF. CDR3 bases: TGTGCCAGCAGCTCGGACAGGGGAGGGAGGTACTTC.

This chain links TRBV30 with TRBJ2-3, with D uncertain. Per germline, CDR1 GTSNPN and CDR2 SVGIG (reference sequence). V was shortened by 0 bases and J by 10 bases, with 11 bases between the two germline ends. The CDR3 totals 12 residues. This chain's CDR3 is CAWSVKPYAQYF. CDR3 in DNA: TGTGCCTGGAGTGTAAAACCCTACGCGCAGTATTTT.

The chain has TRBV18 and TRBJ1-1; D is unclear. Trimming removed 3 bases from V and 2 bases from J, with 16 bases in between. This CDR3 region has 16 residues. The germline V gene has CDR1 KGHSH and CDR2 LQKENI. The CDR3 coding sequence is TGTGCCAGCTCACCTACCTATTCCAGGATTAACACTGAAGCTTTCTTT. This codes for CASSPTYSRINTEAFF.

The V gene is TRBV7-2, the J gene TRBJ1-5; 8 positions agree with TRBD1. CDR1 is SGHTA, CDR2 FQGNSA, per germline. This CDR3 contains 14 residues. V lost 5 bases to trimming and J lost 4 bases; unmatched junction nucleotides: 4. The CDR3 spells CASSGTGGNQPQHF. The CDR3 DNA sequence: TGTGCCAGCAGCGGTACAGGGGGAAATCAGCCCCAGCATTTT.

The genes are TRBV4-2 and TRBJ1-4; D may be TRBD1 (6 bases). This CDR3 spans 16 amino acids. Germline lookup yields CDR1 LGHNA and CDR2 YNFKEQ. V was cut by 1 base and J by 7 bases, with 16 bases left in between. The CDR3 sequence is CASSQATGQGIEKLFF. The CDR3 nucleotides read TGTGCCAGCAGCCAAGCCACCGGTCAGGGGATTGAAAAACTGTTTTTT.

This sequence joins TRBV4-3 and TRBJ2-7; 7 positions agree with TRBD1. The CDR3 is 16 residues long. The V and J ends lost 1 base and 2 bases, in that order; junction bases with no gene match: 8. Germline CDR1 reads LGHNA; CDR2 reads YSLEER. The CDR3 DNA sequence: TGCGCCAGCAGCCAAGTTCAGGGGGTCTCGACCTACGAGCAGTACTTC. This encodes CASSQVQGVSTYEQYF.

A word on this clone: One end of the junction does not line up with germline, which may come from a read error. This sequence joins TRBV12-5 and TRBJ1-2, with 7 bases aligning to TRBD1. The CDR3 sequence is 13 residues long. The germline gives CDR1 LGHNT, CDR2 FRNRAP. This CDR3 is CASGLEAGTVSFF. CDR3 bases: TGTGCTAGTGGTTTGGAAGCCGGGACAGTATCCTTCTTC.